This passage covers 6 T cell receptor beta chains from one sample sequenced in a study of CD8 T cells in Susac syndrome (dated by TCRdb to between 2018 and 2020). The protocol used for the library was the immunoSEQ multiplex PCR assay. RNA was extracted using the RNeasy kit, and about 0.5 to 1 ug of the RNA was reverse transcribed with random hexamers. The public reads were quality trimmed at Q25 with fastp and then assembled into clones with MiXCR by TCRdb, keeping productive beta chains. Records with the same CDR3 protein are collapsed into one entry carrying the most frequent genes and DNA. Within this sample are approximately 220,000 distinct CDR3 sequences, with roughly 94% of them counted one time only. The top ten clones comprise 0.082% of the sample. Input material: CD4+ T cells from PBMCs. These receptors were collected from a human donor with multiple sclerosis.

CDR3 coding DNA: TGCAGCGTTGAATCTTTGGGGGAAGGAACTGAAGCTTTCTTT. Translating it yields CSVESLGEGTEAFF. This rearrangement joins TRBV29-1 to TRBJ1-1; weak D call: TRBD1 (5 bases). The CDR3 has 14 residues. Trimming stripped 2 bases from V and 5 bases from J, with 15 bases between. Germline values: CDR1 SQVTM, CDR2 ANQGSEA.

Here the CDR3 DNA reads TGTGCCAGCAGTTTAGACAGGGGGTTTGGCGGGACCCAGTACTTC. Translating gives CASSLDRGFGGTQYF. The genes are TRBV27 and TRBJ2-5, with TRBD1 identical over 9 bases. The CDR3 is 15 amino acids. The trim removed 2 bases at V and 7 bases at J, leaving 8 bases unmatched. The germline V gene has CDR1 MNHEY and CDR2 SMNVEV (reference sequence).

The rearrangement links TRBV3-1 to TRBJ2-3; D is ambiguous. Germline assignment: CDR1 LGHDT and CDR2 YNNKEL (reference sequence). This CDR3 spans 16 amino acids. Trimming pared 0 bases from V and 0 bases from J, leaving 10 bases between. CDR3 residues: CASSQEHRTSTDTQYF. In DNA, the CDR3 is TGTGCCAGCAGCCAAGAGCACAGAACTAGCACAGATACGCAGTATTTT.

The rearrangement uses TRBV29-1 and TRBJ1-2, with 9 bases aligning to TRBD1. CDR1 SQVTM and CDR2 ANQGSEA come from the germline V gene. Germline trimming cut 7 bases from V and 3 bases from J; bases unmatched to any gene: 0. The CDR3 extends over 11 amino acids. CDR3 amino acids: CSGDRDYGYTF. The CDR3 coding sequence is TGCAGCGGGGACAGGGACTATGGCTACACCTTC.

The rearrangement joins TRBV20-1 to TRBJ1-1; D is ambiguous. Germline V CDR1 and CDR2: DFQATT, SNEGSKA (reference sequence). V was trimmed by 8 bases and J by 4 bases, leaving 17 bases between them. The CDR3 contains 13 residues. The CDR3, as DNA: TGCAGTCCCTGGAAGGATCCCGGCACTGAAGCTTTCTTT. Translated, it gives CSPWKDPGTEAFF.

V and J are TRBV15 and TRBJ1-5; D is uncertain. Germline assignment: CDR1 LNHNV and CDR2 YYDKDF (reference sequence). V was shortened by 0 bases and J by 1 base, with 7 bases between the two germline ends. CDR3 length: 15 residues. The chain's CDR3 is CATSRDLMSNQPQHF. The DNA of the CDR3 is TGTGCCACCAGCAGAGATTTAATGAGCAATCAGCCCCAGCATTTT.